The 3 T cell receptor beta chains given below trace back to one sample, sequenced in a study of T cells after yellow fever vaccination. Via MiXCR, TCRdb re-called the 5' RACE reads, giving one row per CDR3 protein. Among 55,000 or so distinct CDR3 sequences listed, around 7% were seen once. The source material was CD8+ T cells not binding an NS4B(214-222) dextramer, sorted from PBMCs, sampled about 41 days after the first yellow fever vaccination. Receptors originate from a man between 18 and 29 years old who received the YFV17D yellow fever vaccine.

Comment on this clonotype: A much larger clone is a single base away; this may be a read error. The rearrangement joins TRBV27 to TRBJ2-7; no clear D gene. Germline CDR1 and CDR2: MNHEY and SMNVEV (reference sequence). CDR3 length equals 12 residues. The germline V and J ends were trimmed by 3 bases and 6 bases, with 9 bases remaining between them. The CDR3 bases are TGTGCCAGCAGTTTTGTGGCGTCCGAGCAGTACTTC. It codes for CASSFVASEQYF.

This chain uses TRBV4-2 with TRBJ1-5, with D perhaps TRBD1 (5 bases). Trimming pared 0 bases from V and 4 bases from J, leaving 13 bases between. CDR1 and CDR2 from the germline V gene are LGHNA and YNFKEQ. This CDR3 has 16 amino acids. As DNA, the CDR3 is TGTGCCAGCAGCCAAGAGAAGGGGTCGGGGAATCAGCCCCAGCATTTT. Translating gives CASSQEKGSGNQPQHF.

This clonotype was observed many times. The chain couples TRBV29-1 to TRBJ2-7; TRBD1 aligns across 9 bases. CDR1 and CDR2 from the germline V gene are SQVTM and ANQGSEA. The CDR3 extends over 12 amino acids. J lost 3 bases, V lost 4 bases, and 1 base had no gene match. This chain's CDR3 is CSVVGQGYEQYV. The CDR3, as DNA: TGCAGCGTTGTGGGACAGGGCTACGAGCAGTACGTC.